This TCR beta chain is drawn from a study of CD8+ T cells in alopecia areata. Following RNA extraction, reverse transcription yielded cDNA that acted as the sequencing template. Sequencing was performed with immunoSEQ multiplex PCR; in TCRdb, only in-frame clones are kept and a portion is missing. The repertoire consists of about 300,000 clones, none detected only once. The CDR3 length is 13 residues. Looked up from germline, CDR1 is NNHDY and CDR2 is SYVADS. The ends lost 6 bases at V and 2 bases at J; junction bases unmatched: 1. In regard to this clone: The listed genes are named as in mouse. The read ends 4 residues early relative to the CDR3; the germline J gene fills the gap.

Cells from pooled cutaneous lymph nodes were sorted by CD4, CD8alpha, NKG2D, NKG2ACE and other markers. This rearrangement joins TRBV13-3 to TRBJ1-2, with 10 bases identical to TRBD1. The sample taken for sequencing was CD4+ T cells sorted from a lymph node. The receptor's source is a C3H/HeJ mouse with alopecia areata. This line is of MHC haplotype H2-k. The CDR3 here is CASKGQGNSDYTF. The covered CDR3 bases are TGTGCCAGCAAGGGACAGGGGAACTCC.